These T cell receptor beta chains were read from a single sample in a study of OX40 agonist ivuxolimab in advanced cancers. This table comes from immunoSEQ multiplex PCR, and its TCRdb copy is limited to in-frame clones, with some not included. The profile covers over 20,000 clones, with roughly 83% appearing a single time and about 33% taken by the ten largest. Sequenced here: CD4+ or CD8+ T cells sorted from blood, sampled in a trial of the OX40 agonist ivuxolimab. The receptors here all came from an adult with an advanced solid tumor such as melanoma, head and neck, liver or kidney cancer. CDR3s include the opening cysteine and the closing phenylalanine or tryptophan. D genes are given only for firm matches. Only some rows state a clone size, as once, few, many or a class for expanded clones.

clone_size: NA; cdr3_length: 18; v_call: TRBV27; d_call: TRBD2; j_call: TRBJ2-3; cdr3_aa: CASSLSGTSGSVSDTQYF; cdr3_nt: TGTGCCAGCAGTCTATCCGGGACTAGCGGGAGTGTGTCAGATACGCAGTATTTT
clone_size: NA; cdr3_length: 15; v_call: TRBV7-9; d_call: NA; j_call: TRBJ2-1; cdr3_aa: CASSLAGVGWNEQFF; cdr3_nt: TGTGCCAGCAGCTTAGCCGGGGTGGGGTGGAATGAGCAGTTCTTC
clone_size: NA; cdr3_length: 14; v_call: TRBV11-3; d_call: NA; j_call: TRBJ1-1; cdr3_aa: CASSNRRENTEAFF; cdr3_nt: TGTGCCAGCAGTAACCGTCGGGAGAACACTGAAGCTTTCTTT
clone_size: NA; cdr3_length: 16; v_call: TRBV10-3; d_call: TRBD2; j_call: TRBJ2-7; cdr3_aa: CAIRNTSGRVPYEQYF; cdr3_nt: TGTGCCATCAGAAATACTAGCGGGAGGGTTCCCTACGAGCAGTACTTC
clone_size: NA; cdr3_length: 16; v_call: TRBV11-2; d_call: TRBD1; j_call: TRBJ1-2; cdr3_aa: CASSLDRQGTNYGYTF; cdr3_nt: TGTGCCAGCAGCTTAGATCGACAGGGAACTAACTATGGCTACACCTTC
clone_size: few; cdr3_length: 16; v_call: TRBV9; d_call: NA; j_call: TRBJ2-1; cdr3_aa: CASSEDRDDVRDEQFF; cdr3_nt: TGTGCCAGCAGCGAAGACCGGGACGACGTCCGGGATGAGCAGTTCTTC
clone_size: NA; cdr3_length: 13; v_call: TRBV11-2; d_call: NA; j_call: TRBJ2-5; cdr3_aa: CASRIPAGETQYF; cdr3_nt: TGTGCCAGCAGAATACCAGCGGGAGAGACCCAGTACTTC
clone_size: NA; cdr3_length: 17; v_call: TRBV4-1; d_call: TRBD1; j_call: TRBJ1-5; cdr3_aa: CASSFRLTGQGNQPQHF; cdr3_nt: TGCGCCAGCAGCTTTCGACTCACGGGACAGGGCAATCAGCCCCAGCATTTT
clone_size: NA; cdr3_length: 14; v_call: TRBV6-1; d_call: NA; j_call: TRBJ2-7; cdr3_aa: CASSEAVQGYEQYF; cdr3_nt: TGTGCCAGCAGTGAAGCGGTACAGGGCTACGAGCAGTACTTC
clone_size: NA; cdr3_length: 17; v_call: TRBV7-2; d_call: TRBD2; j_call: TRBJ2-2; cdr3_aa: CASSSTSGHLWGGELFF; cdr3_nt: TGTGCCAGCAGCTCGACTAGCGGCCACTTGTGGGGCGGGGAGCTGTTTTTT
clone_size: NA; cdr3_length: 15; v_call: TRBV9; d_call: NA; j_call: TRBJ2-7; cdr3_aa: CASSVYGGTSYEQYF; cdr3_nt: TGTGCCAGCAGCGTATATGGGGGAACCTCCTACGAGCAGTACTTC
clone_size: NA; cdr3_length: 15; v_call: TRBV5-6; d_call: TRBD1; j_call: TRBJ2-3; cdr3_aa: CASSLGATGADTQYF; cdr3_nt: TGTGCCAGCAGCTTGGGGGCCACAGGGGCAGATACGCAGTATTTT
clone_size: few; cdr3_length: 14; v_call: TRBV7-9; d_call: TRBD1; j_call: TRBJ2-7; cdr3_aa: CASSWAWTGGEQYF; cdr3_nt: TGTGCCAGCAGCTGGGCATGGACAGGGGGCGAGCAGTACTTC
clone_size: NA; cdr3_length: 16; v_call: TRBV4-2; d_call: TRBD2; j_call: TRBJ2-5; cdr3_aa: CASSQDNRGGQETQYF; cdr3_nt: TGTGCCAGCAGCCAAGACAACCGGGGGGGACAAGAGACCCAGTACTTC
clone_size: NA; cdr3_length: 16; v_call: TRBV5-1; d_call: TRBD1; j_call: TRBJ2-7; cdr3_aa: CASSSLQGQGAYEQYF; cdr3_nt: TGCGCCAGCAGCTCCCTACAGGGACAGGGGGCATATGAGCAGTACTTC
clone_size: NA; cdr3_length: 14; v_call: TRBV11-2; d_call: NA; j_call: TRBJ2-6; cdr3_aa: CASSSSSGANVLTF; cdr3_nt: TGTGCCAGCAGCAGTAGCTCTGGGGCCAACGTCCTGACTTTC
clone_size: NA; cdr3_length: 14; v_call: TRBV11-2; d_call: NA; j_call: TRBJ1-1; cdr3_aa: CASSSRRENTEAFF; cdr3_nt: TGTGCCAGCAGCTCCCGACGGGAGAACACTGAAGCTTTCTTT
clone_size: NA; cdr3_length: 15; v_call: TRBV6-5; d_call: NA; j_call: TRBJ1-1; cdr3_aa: CASSYSIGGGTEAFF; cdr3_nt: TGTGCCAGCAGTTACTCGATTGGGGGTGGCACTGAAGCTTTCTTT
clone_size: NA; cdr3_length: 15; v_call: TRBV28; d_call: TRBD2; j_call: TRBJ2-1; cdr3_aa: CASSPTGGAYNEQFF; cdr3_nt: TGTGCCAGCAGTCCTACGGGAGGGGCCTACAATGAGCAGTTCTTC
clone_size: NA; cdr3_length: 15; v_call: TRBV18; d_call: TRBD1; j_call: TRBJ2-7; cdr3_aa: CASSAPGTGGAGQYF; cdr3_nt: TGTGCCAGCTCAGCGCCCGGGACAGGGGGCGCGGGGCAGTACTTC
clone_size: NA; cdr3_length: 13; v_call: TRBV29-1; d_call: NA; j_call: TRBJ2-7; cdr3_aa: CSVEFSRGYEQYF; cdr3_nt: TGCAGCGTTGAATTCTCCAGGGGCTACGAGCAGTACTTC
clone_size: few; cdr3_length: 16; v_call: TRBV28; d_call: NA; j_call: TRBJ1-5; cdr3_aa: CASSALFEGSNQPQHF; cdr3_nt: TGTGCCAGCAGTGCACTTTTTGAGGGCAGCAATCAGCCCCAGCATTTT
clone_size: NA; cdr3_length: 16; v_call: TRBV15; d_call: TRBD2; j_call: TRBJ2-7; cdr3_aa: CATTSTGGSASHEQYF; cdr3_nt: TGTGCCACCACCTCCACGGGGGGGAGTGCGTCCCACGAGCAGTACTTC
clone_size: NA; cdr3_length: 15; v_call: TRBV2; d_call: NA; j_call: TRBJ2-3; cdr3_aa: CASSEDGGHTDTQYF; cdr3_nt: TGTGCCAGCAGTGAAGATGGCGGGCACACAGATACGCAGTATTTT
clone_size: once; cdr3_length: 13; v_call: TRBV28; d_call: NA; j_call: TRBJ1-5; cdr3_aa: CASSPGADQPQHF; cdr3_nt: TGTGCCAGCAGCCCCGGAGCCGATCAGCCCCAGCATTTT
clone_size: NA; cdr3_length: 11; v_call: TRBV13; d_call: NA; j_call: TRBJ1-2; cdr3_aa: CASSALLGYTF; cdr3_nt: TGTGCCAGCAGCGCTCTCTTAGGCTACACCTTC
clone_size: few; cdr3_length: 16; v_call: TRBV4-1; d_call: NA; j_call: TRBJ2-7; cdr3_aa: CASSPKPGTASYEQYF; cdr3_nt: TGCGCCAGCAGCCCTAAGCCCGGGACGGCGTCCTACGAGCAGTACTTC
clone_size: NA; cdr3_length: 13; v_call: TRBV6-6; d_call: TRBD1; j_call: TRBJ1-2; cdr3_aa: CASSSDRDYGYTF; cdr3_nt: TGTGCCAGCAGTTCGGACAGGGACTATGGCTACACCTTC
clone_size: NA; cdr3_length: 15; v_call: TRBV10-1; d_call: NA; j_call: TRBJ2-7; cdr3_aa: CASIRDRPLYYEQYF; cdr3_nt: TGCGCCAGCATTCGGGACCGACCACTATATTACGAGCAGTACTTC
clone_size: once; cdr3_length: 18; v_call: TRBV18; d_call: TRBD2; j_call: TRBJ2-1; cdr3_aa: CASSRSGLAGTRYNEQFF; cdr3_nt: TGTGCCAGCTCGCGATCGGGACTAGCGGGAACCCGGTACAATGAGCAGTTCTTC
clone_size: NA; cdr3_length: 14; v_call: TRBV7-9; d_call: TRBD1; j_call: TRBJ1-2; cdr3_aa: CASSAQGALGGYTF; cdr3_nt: TGTGCCAGCAGCGCCCAGGGGGCGCTTGGTGGCTACACCTTC
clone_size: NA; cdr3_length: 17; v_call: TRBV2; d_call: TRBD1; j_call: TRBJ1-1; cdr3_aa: CASGRRGQGSGNTEAFF; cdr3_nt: TGTGCCAGCGGCCGCCGGGGACAGGGGAGCGGGAACACTGAAGCTTTCTTT
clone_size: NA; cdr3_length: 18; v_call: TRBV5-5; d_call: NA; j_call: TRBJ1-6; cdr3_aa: CASSLGQGQERGNSPLHF; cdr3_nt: TGTGCCAGCAGCTTGGGGCAGGGCCAGGAGAGGGGTAATTCACCCCTCCACTTT
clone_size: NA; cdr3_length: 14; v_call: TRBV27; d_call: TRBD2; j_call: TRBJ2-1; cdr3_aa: CASSSREEGYEQFF; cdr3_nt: TGTGCCAGCAGTTCCCGGGAGGAGGGCTATGAGCAGTTCTTC
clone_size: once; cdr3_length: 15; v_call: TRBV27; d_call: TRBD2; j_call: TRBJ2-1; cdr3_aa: CASSEGTSGNNEQFF; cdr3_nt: TGTGCCAGCAGCGAAGGGACTAGCGGGAACAATGAGCAGTTCTTC
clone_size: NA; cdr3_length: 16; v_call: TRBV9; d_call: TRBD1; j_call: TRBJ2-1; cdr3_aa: CASSPRTGHSYNEQFF; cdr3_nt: TGTGCCAGCAGCCCCCGGACAGGGCACTCCTACAATGAGCAGTTCTTC
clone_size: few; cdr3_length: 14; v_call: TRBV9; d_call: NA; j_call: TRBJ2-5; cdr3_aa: CASSVAPLGKTQYF; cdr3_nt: TGTGCCAGCAGCGTAGCCCCTCTGGGAAAGACCCAGTACTTC
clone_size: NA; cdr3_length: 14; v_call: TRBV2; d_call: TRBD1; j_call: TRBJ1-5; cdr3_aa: CASGPGQAIQPQHF; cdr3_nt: TGTGCCAGCGGACCGGGACAGGCGATTCAGCCCCAGCATTTT
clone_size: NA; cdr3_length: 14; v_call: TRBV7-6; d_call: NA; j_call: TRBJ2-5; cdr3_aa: CASSLDPSGETQYF; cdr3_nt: TGTGCCAGCAGCTTAGACCCCTCAGGGGAGACCCAGTACTTC
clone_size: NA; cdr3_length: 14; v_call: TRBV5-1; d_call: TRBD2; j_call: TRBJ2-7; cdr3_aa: CASSLVGGSSEQYF; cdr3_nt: TGCGCCAGCAGCTTGGTGGGCGGGAGCTCCGAGCAGTACTTC
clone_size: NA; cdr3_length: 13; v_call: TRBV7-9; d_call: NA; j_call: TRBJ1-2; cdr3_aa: CASSFTGNYGYTF; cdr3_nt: TGTGCCAGCAGCTTTACAGGCAACTATGGCTACACCTTC
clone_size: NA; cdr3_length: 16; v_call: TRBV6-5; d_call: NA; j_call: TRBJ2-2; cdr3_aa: CASSYEGNPNTGELFF; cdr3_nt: TGTGCCAGCAGTTACGAGGGAAATCCGAACACCGGGGAGCTGTTTTTT
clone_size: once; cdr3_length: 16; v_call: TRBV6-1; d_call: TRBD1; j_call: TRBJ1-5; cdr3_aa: CASSEVLRGVNQPQHF; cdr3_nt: TGTGCCAGCAGTGAAGTACTCAGGGGGGTCAATCAGCCCCAGCATTTT
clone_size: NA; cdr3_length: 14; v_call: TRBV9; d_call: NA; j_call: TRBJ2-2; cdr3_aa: CASSARQAGGELFF; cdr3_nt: TGTGCCAGCAGCGCAAGACAGGCGGGCGGGGAGCTGTTTTTT
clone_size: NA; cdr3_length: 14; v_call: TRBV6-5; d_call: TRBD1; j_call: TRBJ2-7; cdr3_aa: CASSVQQGAGEQYF; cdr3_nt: TGTGCCAGCAGTGTTCAGCAGGGGGCGGGGGAGCAGTACTTC
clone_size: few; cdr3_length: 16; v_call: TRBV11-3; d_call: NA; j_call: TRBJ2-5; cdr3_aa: CASSTGRDQYQETQYF; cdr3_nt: TGTGCCAGCAGCACCGGCCGGGACCAGTACCAAGAGACCCAGTACTTC
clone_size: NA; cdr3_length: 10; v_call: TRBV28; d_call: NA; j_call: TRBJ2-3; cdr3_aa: CASVRDTQYF; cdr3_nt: TGTGCCAGCGTGCGTGATACGCAGTATTTT
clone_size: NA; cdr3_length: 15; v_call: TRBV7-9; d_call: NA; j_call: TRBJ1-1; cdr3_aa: CASSSTDRLNTEAFF; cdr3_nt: TGTGCCAGCAGCTCCACCGACAGATTGAACACTGAAGCTTTCTTT
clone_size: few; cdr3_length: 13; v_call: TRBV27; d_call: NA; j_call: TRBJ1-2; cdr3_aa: CASSLGGGYGYTF; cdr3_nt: TGTGCCAGCAGTTTAGGGGGAGGCTATGGCTACACCTTC
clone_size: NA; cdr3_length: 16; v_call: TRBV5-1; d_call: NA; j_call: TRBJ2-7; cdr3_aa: CASSLSPGRGAYEQYF; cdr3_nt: TGCGCCAGCAGCTTGAGCCCGGGCCGTGGAGCCTACGAGCAGTACTTC
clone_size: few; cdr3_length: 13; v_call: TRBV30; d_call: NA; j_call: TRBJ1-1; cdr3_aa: CAWSEDILTEAFF; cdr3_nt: TGTGCCTGGAGTGAGGACATTCTCACTGAAGCTTTCTTT
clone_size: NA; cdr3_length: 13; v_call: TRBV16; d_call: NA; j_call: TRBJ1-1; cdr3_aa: CASSQDGATEAFF; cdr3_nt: TGTGCCAGCAGCCAAGACGGGGCAACTGAAGCTTTCTTT
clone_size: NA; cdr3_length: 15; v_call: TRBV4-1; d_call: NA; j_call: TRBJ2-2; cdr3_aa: CASSQNGRIPGELFF; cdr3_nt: TGCGCCAGCAGCCAGAACGGTCGGATCCCCGGGGAGCTGTTTTTT
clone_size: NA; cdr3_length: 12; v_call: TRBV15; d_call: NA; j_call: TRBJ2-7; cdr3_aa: CATSHLADEQYF; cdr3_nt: TGTGCCACCAGCCACTTGGCGGACGAGCAGTACTTC
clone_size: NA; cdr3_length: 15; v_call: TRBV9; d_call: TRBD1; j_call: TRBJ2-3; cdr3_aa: CASSGRQGPTDTQYF; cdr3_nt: TGTGCCAGCAGCGGGCGACAGGGACCCACAGATACGCAGTATTTT
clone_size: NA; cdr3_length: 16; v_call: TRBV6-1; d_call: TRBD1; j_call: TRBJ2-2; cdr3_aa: CASSEPGQEHTGELFF; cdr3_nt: TGTGCCAGCAGTGAACCGGGACAGGAACACACCGGGGAGCTGTTTTTT
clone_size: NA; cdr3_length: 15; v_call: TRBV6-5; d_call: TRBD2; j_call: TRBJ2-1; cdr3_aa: CASSYERDSYNEQFF; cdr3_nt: TGTGCCAGCAGTTACGAGCGGGACTCCTACAATGAGCAGTTCTTC
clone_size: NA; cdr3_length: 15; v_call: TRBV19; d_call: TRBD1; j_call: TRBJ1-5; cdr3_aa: CASRTGTGVSQPQHF; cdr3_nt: TGTGCCAGTAGAACCGGGACAGGGGTCTCTCAGCCCCAGCATTTT
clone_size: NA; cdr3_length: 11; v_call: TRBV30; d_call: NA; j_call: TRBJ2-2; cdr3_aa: CAWSVGGELFF; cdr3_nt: TGTGCCTGGAGTGTAGGCGGGGAGCTGTTTTTT
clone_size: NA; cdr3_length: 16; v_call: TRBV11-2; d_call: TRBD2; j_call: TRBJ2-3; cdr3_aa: CASSSTGLAGTDTQYF; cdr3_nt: TGTGCCAGCAGCTCGACCGGACTAGCGGGAACAGATACGCAGTATTTT